The 16 T cell receptor beta chains reported below all come from one sample, sequenced in a study of OX40 agonist ivuxolimab in advanced cancers. Profiling relied on immunoSEQ multiplex PCR, and the TCRdb table lists in-frame clones only, not all of them. This table holds tens of thousands of clones, around nine tenths found once. The sample was CD4+ or CD8+ T cells sorted from blood, taken in a trial of the OX40 agonist ivuxolimab. The receptors originated from an adult with an advanced solid tumor such as melanoma, head and neck, liver or kidney cancer.

This rearrangement joins TRBV7-2 to TRBJ1-1; D is uncertain. The CDR3 is 15 amino acids. Germline assignment: CDR1 SGHTA and CDR2 FQGNSA. Trimming stripped 0 bases from V and 2 bases from J, with 10 bases between. CDR3 protein: CASSLALPTNTEAFF. For the CDR3, the DNA is TGTGCCAGCAGCTTAGCCCTCCCTACCAACACTGAAGCTTTCTTT.

The genes are TRBV5-1 and TRBJ2-2, with D possibly matching TRBD2 (5 bases). Germline loops: CDR1 SGHRS, CDR2 YFSETQ. Deletions cut 1 base from V and 4 bases from J, with 20 bases between. The CDR3 is 18 residues long. The CDR3 sequence is CASSLRTQSVGGTGELFF. CDR3 coding DNA: TGCGCCAGCAGCTTGCGGACTCAGTCCGTCGGTGGCACCGGGGAGCTGTTTTTT.

The rearrangement joins TRBV12-5 to TRBJ2-3, with D possibly TRBD1 on 6 matching bases. This CDR3 is built from 16 residues. CDR1 is LGHNT and CDR2 is FRNRAP in the germline V gene. V gave up 2 bases and J gave up 0 bases, with 12 bases separating them. In nucleotides, the CDR3 is TGTGCTAGTGGTTTGTTCAGGGGTGCTAGCACAGATACGCAGTATTTT. This sequence encodes CASGLFRGASTDTQYF.

The chain combines TRBV4-1 with TRBJ2-1, with unresolved D. V lost 0 bases and J lost 4, with 10 bases in between. The CDR3 sequence is 15 residues long. The germline V gene has CDR1 MGHRA and CDR2 YSYEKL. DNA for the CDR3: TGCGCCAGCAGCCAAGACCCCTCCCAATACAATGAGCAGTTCTTC. Translation gives CASSQDPSQYNEQFF.

This clone was observed a few times. The CDR3 spells CASSSVGSNYGYTF. CDR3 nucleotide sequence: TGTGCCAGCAGCTCGGTCGGGTCTAACTATGGCTACACCTTC. The chain carries TRBV7-9 and TRBJ1-2; D remains unclear. The CDR3 covers 14 residues. The V end lost 4 bases, the J end lost 0 bases, and 9 bases lay between the germline ends. Looked up from germline, CDR1 is SEHNR and CDR2 is FQNEAQ (reference sequence).

The gene calls are TRBV19 and TRBJ1-2; D not resolved. Germline V gene data show CDR1 as LNHDA and CDR2 as SQIVND (reference sequence). CDR3 length: 15 residues. V lost 4 bases and J 3 bases, leaving 15 bases between the germline ends. The CDR3 DNA sequence: TGTGCCAGTAGTAATTCGGCAGCAAGGGACTATGGCTACACCTTC. Translated, it gives CASSNSAARDYGYTF.

The V and J genes are TRBV9 and TRBJ2-1, with D possibly called TRBD1 or TRBD2 (5 bases each). CDR1 and CDR2 from the germline V gene are SGDLS and YYNGEE. Trimming shortened V by 3 bases and J by 0 bases, and 10 bases separated the two germline ends. The CDR3 runs 15 residues. The CDR3 protein is CASSARDASYNEQFF. As DNA, the CDR3 is TGTGCCAGCAGCGCCCGGGACGCCTCCTACAATGAGCAGTTCTTC.

The V call is TRBV9, the J call TRBJ2-7; 10 nucleotides match TRBD2. J gave up 2 bases and V 3 bases, and 8 bases lay outside the gene matches. The CDR3 contains 16 residues. Germline CDR1 reads SGDLS; CDR2 reads YYNGEE. The CDR3 region has the DNA TGTGCCAGCAGCGGAACCGCTAGCGGGGGAGCCTACGAGCAGTACTTC. Protein sequence: CASSGTASGGAYEQYF.

The chain couples TRBV6-1 to TRBJ1-2; D uncertain. With 5 bases removed from V and 5 bases from J, the gap between germline ends came to 18 bases. CDR1 is MNHNS, CDR2 SASEGT, per germline. This CDR3 region has 15 residues. The DNA for the CDR3 is TGTGCCAGCAGTCAAGGACGTCGTACCACTTATGGCTACACCTTC. Amino acids: CASSQGRRTTYGYTF.

This clone turned up a few times. The chain recombines TRBV7-2 with TRBJ1-1; no clear D. CDR3 length: 13 amino acids. V lost 3 bases and J 3 bases, leaving 8 bases between the germline ends. CDR1 is SGHTA and CDR2 is FQGNSA in the germline V gene. Here the CDR3 reads CASSFGVDTEAFF. CDR3 DNA sequence: TGTGCCAGCAGCTTCGGGGTGGACACTGAAGCTTTCTTT.

V and J are TRBV11-1 and TRBJ2-2; D is unclear. Trimming removed 6 bases at V and 0 bases at J, with 11 bases between. The germline CDR1 and CDR2 sequences are SGHAT and FQDESV (reference sequence). The CDR3 is 15 residues long. The CDR3 spells CASRLRHTNTGELFF. For the CDR3, the DNA is TGTGCCAGCAGGTTGAGACACACGAACACCGGGGAGCTGTTTTTT.

A few counts support this clone. The chain joins TRBV5-4 to TRBJ1-2; D unresolved. This CDR3 has 13 residues. Trimming left V 2 bases short and J 8 bases short, with 13 bases between. CDR1 is SGHNT, CDR2 YYREEE, per germline (reference sequence). This CDR3 is CASSFGVLGGYTF. The CDR3 DNA is TGTGCCAGCAGCTTTGGGGTCCTGGGCGGCTACACCTTC.

This chain links TRBV6-5 with TRBJ2-2, with 9 bases that match TRBD1. CDR1 and CDR2 (germline): MNHEY, SVGAGI. The V segment lost 6 bases and the J segment 6 bases; nucleotides outside the gene matches: 2. CDR3 size: 13 residues. CDR3 in amino acids: CASSRQGAGELFF. CDR3 coding DNA: TGTGCCAGCAGCCGACAGGGGGCCGGGGAGCTGTTTTTT.

This clone is a singleton in its sample. The gene calls are TRBV28 and TRBJ2-7; 8 nucleotides match TRBD1. Germline V gene lookup returns CDR1 MDHEN and CDR2 SYDVKM. V was clipped by 0 bases and J by 5 bases; unmatched bases: 9. The CDR3 sequence is 16 residues long. The CDR3 region is CASSLWTGVSGNEQYF. In nucleotides, the CDR3 is TGTGCCAGCAGTTTATGGACAGGGGTGTCCGGGAACGAGCAGTACTTC.

The chain recombines TRBV6-1 with TRBJ1-5; D call uncertain. The CDR3 totals 13 residues. Trimming pared 5 bases from V and 11 bases from J, leaving 16 bases between. Germline V CDR1 and CDR2: MNHNS, SASEGT. CDR3 nucleotide sequence: TGTGCCAGCAGTTTGGCCTCGTTCGGGACCCAGCATTTT. Translating gives CASSLASFGTQHF.

CDR3 loop: CASSPGGGRSNEKLFF. CDR3 coding DNA: TGTGCCAGCAGCCCGGGCGGGGGCAGGTCTAATGAAAAACTGTTTTTT. V and J are TRBV9 and TRBJ1-4; a possible D gene is TRBD1 (6 bases). V lost 4 bases, J lost 3 bases, and 16 bases lay in between. The CDR3 extends over 16 amino acids. Germline V gene lookup returns CDR1 SGDLS and CDR2 YYNGEE.